The entry that follows covers one TCR beta chain sequence. Antigen specificity is unknown. These data are taken from a study of shared clonotypes between healthy human individuals. General study points: Against clonotypes common to all four donors, non-shared ones had lower generation probabilities. It was observed that 5% to 6% of naive CD4 clonotypes were shared across a few donors. Only blood underwent sampling, and tissue repertoires likely differ.

There were no recent acute infections or vaccinations among the donors, who were healthy HIV-negative adults. V was pared by 0 bases and J by 0 bases, with 12 bases between. The CDR3 contains 17 residues. The germline V gene has CDR1 SGDLS and CDR2 YYNGEE. The assay was immunoSEQ multiplex PCR, and TCRdb's table has in-frame clones only and misses some. The data show 2 million to 3 million clones, 90% to 95% seen once. The sequencing sample was made of naive CD4+ T cells sorted from blood. Subset reported: CD45RA+ positively selected. The chain uses TRBV9 and TRBJ1-4; D not certain. The TCR originated in a young man in good health. CDR3 sequence reads: CASSVGGGLATNEKLFF. DNA for the CDR3: TGTGCCAGCAGCGTAGGGGGAGGGCTGGCAACTAATGAAAAACTGTTTTTT.